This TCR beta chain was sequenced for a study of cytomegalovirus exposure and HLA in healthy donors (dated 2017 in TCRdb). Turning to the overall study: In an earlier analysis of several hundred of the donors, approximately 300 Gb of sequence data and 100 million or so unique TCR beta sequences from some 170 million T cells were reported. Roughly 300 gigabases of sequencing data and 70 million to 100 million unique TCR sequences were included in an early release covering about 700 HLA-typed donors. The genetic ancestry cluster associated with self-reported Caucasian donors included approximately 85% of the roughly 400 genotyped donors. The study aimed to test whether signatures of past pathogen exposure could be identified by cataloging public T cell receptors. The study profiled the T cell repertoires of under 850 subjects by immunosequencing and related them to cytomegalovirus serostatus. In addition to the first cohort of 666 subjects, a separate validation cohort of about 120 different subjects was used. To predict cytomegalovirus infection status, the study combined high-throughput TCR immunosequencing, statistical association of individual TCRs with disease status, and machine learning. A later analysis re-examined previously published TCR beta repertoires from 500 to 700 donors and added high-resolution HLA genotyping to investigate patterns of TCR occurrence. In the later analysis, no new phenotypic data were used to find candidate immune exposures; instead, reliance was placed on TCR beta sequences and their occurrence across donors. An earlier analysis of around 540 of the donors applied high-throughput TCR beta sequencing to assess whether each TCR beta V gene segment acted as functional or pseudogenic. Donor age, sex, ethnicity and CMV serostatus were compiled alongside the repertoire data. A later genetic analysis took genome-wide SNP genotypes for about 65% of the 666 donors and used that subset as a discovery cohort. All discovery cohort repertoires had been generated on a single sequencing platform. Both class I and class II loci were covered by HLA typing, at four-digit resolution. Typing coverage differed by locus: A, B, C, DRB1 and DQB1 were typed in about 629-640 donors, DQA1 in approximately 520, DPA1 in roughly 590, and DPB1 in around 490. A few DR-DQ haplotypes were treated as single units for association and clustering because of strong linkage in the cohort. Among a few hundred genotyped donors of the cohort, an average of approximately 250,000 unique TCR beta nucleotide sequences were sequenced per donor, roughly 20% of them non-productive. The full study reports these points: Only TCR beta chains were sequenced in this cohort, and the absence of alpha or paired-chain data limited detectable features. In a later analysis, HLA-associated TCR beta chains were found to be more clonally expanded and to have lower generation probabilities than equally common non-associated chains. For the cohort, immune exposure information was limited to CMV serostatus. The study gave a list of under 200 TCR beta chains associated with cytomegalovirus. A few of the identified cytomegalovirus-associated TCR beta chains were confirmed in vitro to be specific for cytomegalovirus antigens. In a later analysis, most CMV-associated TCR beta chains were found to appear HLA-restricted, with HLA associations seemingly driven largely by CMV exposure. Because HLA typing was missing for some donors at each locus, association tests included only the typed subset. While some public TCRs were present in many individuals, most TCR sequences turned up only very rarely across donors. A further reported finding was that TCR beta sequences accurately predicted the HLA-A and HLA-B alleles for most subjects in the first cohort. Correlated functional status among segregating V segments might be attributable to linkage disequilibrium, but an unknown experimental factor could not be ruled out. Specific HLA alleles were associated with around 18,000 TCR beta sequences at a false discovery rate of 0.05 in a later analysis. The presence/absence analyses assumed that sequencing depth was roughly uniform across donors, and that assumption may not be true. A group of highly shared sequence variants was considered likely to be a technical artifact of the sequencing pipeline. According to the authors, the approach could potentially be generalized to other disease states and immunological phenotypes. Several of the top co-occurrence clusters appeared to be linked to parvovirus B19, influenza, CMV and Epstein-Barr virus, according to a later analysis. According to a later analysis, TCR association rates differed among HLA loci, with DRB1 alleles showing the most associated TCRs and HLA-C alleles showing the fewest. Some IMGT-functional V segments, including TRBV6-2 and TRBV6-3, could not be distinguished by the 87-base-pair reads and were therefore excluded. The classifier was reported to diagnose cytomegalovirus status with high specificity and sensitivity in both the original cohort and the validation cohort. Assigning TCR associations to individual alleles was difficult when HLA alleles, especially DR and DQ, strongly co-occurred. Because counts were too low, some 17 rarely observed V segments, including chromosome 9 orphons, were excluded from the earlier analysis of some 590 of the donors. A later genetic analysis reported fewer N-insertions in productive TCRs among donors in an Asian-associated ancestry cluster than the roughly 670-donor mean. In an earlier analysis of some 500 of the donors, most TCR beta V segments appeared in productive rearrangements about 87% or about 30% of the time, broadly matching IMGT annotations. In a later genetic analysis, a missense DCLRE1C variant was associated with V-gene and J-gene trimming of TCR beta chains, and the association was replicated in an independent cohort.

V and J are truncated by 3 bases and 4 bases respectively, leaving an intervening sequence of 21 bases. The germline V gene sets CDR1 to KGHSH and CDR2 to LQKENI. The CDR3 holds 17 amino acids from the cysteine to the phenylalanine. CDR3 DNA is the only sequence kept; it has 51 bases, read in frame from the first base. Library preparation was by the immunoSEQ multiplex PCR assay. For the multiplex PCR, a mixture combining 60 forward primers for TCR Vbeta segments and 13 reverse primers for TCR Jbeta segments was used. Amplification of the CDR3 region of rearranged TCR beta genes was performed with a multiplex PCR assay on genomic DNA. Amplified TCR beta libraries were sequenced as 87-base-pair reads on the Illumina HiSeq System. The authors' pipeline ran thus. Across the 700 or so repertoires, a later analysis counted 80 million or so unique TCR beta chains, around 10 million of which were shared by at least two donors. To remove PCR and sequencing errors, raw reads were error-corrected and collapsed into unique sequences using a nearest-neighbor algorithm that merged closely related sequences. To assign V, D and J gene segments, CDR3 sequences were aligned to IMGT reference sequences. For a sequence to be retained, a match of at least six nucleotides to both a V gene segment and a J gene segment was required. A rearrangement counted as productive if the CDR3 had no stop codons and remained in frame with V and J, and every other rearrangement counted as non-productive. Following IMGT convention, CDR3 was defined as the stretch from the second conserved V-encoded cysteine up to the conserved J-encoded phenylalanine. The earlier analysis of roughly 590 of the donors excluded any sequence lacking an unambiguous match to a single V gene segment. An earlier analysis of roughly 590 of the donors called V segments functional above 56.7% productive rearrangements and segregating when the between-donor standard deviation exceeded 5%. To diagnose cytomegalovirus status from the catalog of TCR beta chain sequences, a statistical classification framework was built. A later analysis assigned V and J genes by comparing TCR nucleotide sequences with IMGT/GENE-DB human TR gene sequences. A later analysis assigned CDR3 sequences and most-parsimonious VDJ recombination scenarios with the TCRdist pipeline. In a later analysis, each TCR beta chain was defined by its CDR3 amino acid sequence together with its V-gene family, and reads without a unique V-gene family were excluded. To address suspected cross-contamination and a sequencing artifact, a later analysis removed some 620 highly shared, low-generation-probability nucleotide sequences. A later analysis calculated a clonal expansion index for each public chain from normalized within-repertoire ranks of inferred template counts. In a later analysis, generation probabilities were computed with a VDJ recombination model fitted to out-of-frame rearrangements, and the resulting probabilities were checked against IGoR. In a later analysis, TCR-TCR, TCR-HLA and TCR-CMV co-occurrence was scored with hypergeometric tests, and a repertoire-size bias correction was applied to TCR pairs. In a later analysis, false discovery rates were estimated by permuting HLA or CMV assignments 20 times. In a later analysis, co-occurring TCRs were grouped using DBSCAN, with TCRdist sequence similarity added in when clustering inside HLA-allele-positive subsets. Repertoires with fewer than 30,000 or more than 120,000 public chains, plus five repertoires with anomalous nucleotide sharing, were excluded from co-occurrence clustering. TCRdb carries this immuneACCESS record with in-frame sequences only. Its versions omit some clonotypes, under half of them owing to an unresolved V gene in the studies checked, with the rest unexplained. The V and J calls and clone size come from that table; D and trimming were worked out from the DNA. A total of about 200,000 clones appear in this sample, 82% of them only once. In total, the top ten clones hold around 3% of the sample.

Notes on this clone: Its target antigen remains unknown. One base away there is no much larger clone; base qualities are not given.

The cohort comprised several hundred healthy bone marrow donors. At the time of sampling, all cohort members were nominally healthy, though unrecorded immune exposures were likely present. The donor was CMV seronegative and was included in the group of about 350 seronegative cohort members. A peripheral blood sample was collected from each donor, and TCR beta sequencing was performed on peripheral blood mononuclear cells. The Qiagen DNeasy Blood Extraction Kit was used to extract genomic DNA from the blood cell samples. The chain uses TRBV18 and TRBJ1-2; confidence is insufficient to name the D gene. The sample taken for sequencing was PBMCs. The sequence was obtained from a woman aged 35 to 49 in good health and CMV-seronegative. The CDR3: CASSPRLGNINSYGYTF. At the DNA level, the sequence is TGTGCCAGCTCACCGAGGCTAGGAAACATCAACTCCTATGGCTACACCTTC.